The rows below give T cell receptor beta chains drawn from one sample of a study of blood T cell repertoires in COVID-19. Sequencing used immunoSEQ multiplex PCR; TCRdb keeps in-frame clones, though not all of them. The repertoire holds approximately 74,000 clones, with approximately 78% as singletons. Sequencing used peripheral blood. The source of these receptors is a woman at least 80 years old with active or convalescent COVID-19. Both conserved end residues are part of each CDR3. Each record gives: J gene, clone size, D gene, V gene, CDR3 protein, CDR3 DNA. A D gene is named only where the DNA matches it firmly. Clone size is not always given. Where it is, it says once, few, many or a class for expanded clones.

J: TRBJ2-3; size: once; D: TRBD1; V: TRBV4-3; CDR3: CASSQGTGGWSTDTQYF; DNA: TGCGCCAGCAGCCAAGGGACAGGGGGCTGGAGCACAGATACGCAGTATTTT
J: TRBJ2-3; size: -; D: -; V: TRBV18; CDR3: CASYRLSPDTQYF; DNA: TGTGCCAGCTACCGACTTTCGCCAGATACGCAGTATTTT
J: TRBJ1-2; size: -; D: TRBD1; V: TRBV9; CDR3: CASSPGTEPHGYTF; DNA: TGTGCCAGCAGCCCCGGGACAGAACCCCATGGCTACACCTTC
J: TRBJ2-2; size: -; D: -; V: TRBV5-4; CDR3: CASSPLEGRKTGELFF; DNA: TGTGCCAGCAGCCCCCTGGAGGGCCGGAAAACCGGGGAGCTGTTTTTT
J: TRBJ2-1; size: -; D: -; V: TRBV19; CDR3: CASIPRGGAYNEQFF; DNA: TGTGCCAGTATCCCGAGGGGGGGGGCCTACAATGAGCAGTTCTTC
J: TRBJ2-2; size: few; D: -; V: TRBV10-3; CDR3: CAISDPGYNTGELFF; DNA: TGTGCCATCAGTGATCCGGGGTACAACACCGGGGAGCTGTTTTTT
J: TRBJ1-2; size: -; D: -; V: TRBV13; CDR3: CASSLGRGRGDYGYTF; DNA: TGTGCCAGCAGCTTAGGCCGGGGAAGAGGAGACTATGGCTACACCTTC
J: TRBJ2-1; size: -; D: TRBD2; V: TRBV24-1; CDR3: CATSDSPQPGGSLAQFF; DNA: TGTGCCACCAGTGATTCGCCCCAGCCGGGCGGGAGCCTTGCCCAGTTCTTC
J: TRBJ1-6; size: few; D: -; V: TRBV19; CDR3: CASSIGVNSPLHF; DNA: TGTGCCAGTAGTATAGGAGTGAATTCACCCCTCCACTTT
J: TRBJ1-5; size: once; D: -; V: TRBV3-1/TRBV3-2; CDR3: CASSQVLGQPQHF; DNA: TGTGCCAGCAGCCAAGTCCTAGGTCAGCCCCAGCATTTT
J: TRBJ2-2; size: -; D: -; V: TRBV7-9; CDR3: CASSQPGVFGTGELFF; DNA: TGTGCCAGCAGCCAGCCGGGAGTGTTTGGCACCGGGGAGCTGTTTTTT
J: TRBJ2-5; size: -; D: -; V: TRBV11-2; CDR3: CASSPTFAQETQYF; DNA: TGTGCCAGCAGCCCAACATTCGCACAAGAGACCCAGTACTTC
J: TRBJ1-3; size: -; D: -; V: TRBV5-1; CDR3: CASSLGATGSGNTIYF; DNA: TGCGCCAGCAGCTTGGGGGCCACCGGCTCTGGAAACACCATATATTTT
J: TRBJ2-5; size: -; D: TRBD2; V: TRBV24-1; CDR3: CATSRPGSGGPQETQYF; DNA: TGTGCCACCAGTAGGCCAGGGTCGGGAGGGCCACAAGAGACCCAGTACTTC
J: TRBJ2-5; size: -; D: -; V: TRBV4-3; CDR3: CASSQRSYPDEVQYF; DNA: TGCGCCAGCAGCCAGAGATCATATCCTGATGAAGTCCAGTACTTC
J: TRBJ1-5; size: once; D: -; V: TRBV19; CDR3: CASSMGLVGRISNQPQHF; DNA: TGTGCCAGTAGTATGGGCCTGGTGGGGCGGATTAGCAATCAGCCCCAGCATTTT
J: TRBJ1-5; size: few; D: -; V: TRBV6-6; CDR3: CASVAVSNQPQHF; DNA: TGTGCCAGCGTGGCCGTTAGCAATCAGCCCCAGCATTTT
J: TRBJ2-3; size: -; D: TRBD2; V: TRBV7-3; CDR3: CASRKAGGNTDTQYF; DNA: TGTGCCAGCAGAAAAGCGGGGGGAAACACAGATACGCAGTATTTT
J: TRBJ2-5; size: -; D: -; V: TRBV18; CDR3: CASSPNRQETQYF; DNA: TGTGCCAGCTCACCGAACAGGCAAGAGACCCAGTACTTC
J: TRBJ2-2; size: -; D: TRBD2; V: TRBV12-5; CDR3: CASGQGLAGAGELFF; DNA: TGTGCTAGTGGTCAGGGACTAGCGGGAGCCGGGGAGCTGTTTTTT
J: TRBJ1-2; size: -; D: -; V: TRBV12-3/TRBV12-4; CDR3: CASSLALRDGYTF; DNA: TGTGCCAGCAGTTTAGCTCTCAGGGATGGCTACACCTTC
J: TRBJ2-3; size: few; D: -; V: TRBV24-1; CDR3: CATSDETAQYF; DNA: TGTGCCACCAGTGATGAGACTGCCCAGTATTTT
J: TRBJ2-7; size: -; D: -; V: TRBV18; CDR3: CASSDGQTSSYEQYF; DNA: TGTGCCAGCTCGGACGGACAGACGAGCTCCTACGAGCAGTACTTC
J: TRBJ1-1; size: once; D: -; V: TRBV4-1; CDR3: CASSQDTDTTHRVGTEAFF; DNA: TGCGCCAGCAGCCAAGATACGGACACGACCCACCGGGTGGGCACTGAAGCTTTCTTT
J: TRBJ2-3; size: -; D: -; V: TRBV19; CDR3: CASAEVVTDTQYF; DNA: TGTGCCAGTGCGGAGGTTGTCACAGATACGCAGTATTTT
J: TRBJ1-5; size: -; D: TRBD1; V: TRBV24-1; CDR3: CATQGALGSNQPQHF; DNA: TGTGCCACTCAGGGGGCGTTGGGTAGCAATCAGCCCCAGCATTTT
J: TRBJ2-7; size: -; D: -; V: TRBV5-1; CDR3: CASSLGELRSEQYF; DNA: TGCGCCAGCAGCTTGGGTGAGTTGAGGAGCGAGCAGTACTTC
J: TRBJ1-1; size: hyperexpanded; D: -; V: TRBV30; CDR3: CAWSVALNTEAFF; DNA: TGTGCCTGGAGTGTAGCTCTAAACACTGAAGCTTTCTTT
J: TRBJ2-1; size: -; D: TRBD2; V: TRBV29-1; CDR3: CSARQAGGHNEQFF; DNA: TGCAGCGCTCGCCAAGCGGGAGGACACAATGAGCAGTTCTTC
J: TRBJ1-2; size: medium-sized; D: TRBD1; V: TRBV3-1/TRBV3-2; CDR3: CASWAGGIFYGYTF; DNA: TGTGCCAGCTGGGCAGGGGGCATTTTCTATGGCTACACCTTC
J: TRBJ2-5; size: -; D: -; V: TRBV9; CDR3: CASSPGGSGFLQETQYF; DNA: TGTGCCAGCAGCCCCGGGGGTAGCGGATTCCTCCAAGAGACCCAGTACTTC
J: TRBJ1-6; size: -; D: TRBD1; V: TRBV5-6; CDR3: CASSLLSATTGGNSPLHF; DNA: TGTGCCAGCAGCTTGTTGTCGGCGACGACAGGGGGGAATTCACCCCTCCACTTT
J: TRBJ1-5; size: -; D: -; V: TRBV5-8; CDR3: CASSLVAEQPQHF; DNA: TGTGCCAGCAGCTTGGTAGCAGAACAGCCCCAGCATTTT
J: TRBJ1-1; size: -; D: TRBD1; V: TRBV5-1; CDR3: CASRVVTGITEAFF; DNA: TGCGCCAGCAGGGTGGTGACAGGGATAACTGAAGCTTTCTTT
J: TRBJ2-2; size: -; D: -; V: TRBV2; CDR3: CASTALGSGELFF; DNA: TGTGCCAGCACCGCACTAGGGAGCGGGGAGCTGTTTTTT
J: TRBJ2-7; size: -; D: -; V: TRBV7-2; CDR3: CASSLSRAGRTYEQYF; DNA: TGTGCCAGCAGCTTAAGTCGGGCGGGCAGGACCTACGAGCAGTACTTC
J: TRBJ1-1; size: -; D: TRBD1; V: TRBV6-5; CDR3: CASSYGTGFNTEAFF; DNA: TGTGCCAGCAGTTACGGGACAGGATTTAACACTGAAGCTTTCTTT
J: TRBJ1-2; size: once; D: -; V: TRBV3-1/TRBV3-2; CDR3: CASSQQGNYGYTF; DNA: TGTGCCAGCAGCCAACAGGGGAACTATGGCTACACCTTC
J: TRBJ2-7; size: -; D: -; V: TRBV6-5; CDR3: CASSKREFSYEQYF; DNA: TGTGCCAGCTCTAAAAGGGAGTTCTCCTACGAGCAGTACTTC
J: TRBJ2-7; size: -; D: TRBD2; V: TRBV19; CDR3: CASSSPTSGRAYEQYF; DNA: TGTGCCAGTAGTAGCCCGACTAGCGGGAGGGCCTACGAGCAGTACTTC
J: TRBJ2-3; size: -; D: -; V: TRBV6-6; CDR3: CATQLSGGTDTQYF; DNA: TGTGCCACCCAGCTCTCCGGGGGAACAGATACGCAGTATTTT
J: TRBJ1-2; size: -; D: TRBD1; V: TRBV25-1; CDR3: CASRPRAIQGASYGYTF; DNA: TGTGCCAGCAGACCCAGGGCAATACAGGGGGCATCTTATGGCTACACCTTC
J: TRBJ1-4; size: -; D: -; V: TRBV5-1; CDR3: CASSLRPAATNEKLFF; DNA: TGCGCCAGCAGCTTGCGGCCCGCGGCAACTAATGAAAAACTGTTTTTT
J: TRBJ2-7; size: once; D: -; V: TRBV19; CDR3: CASSVKLEAGRRYF; DNA: TGTGCCAGTAGCGTTAAGTTAGAGGCAGGGAGGAGGTACTTC
J: TRBJ2-6; size: -; D: -; V: TRBV5-1; CDR3: CASSLAGGGSGANVLTF; DNA: TGCGCCAGCAGCTTGGCTGGGGGCGGTTCTGGGGCCAACGTCCTGACTTTC
J: TRBJ2-7; size: -; D: TRBD2; V: TRBV3-1/TRBV3-2; CDR3: CASSQVSLAGRHEQYF; DNA: TGTGCCAGCAGCCAAGTCTCACTAGCGGGAAGACACGAGCAGTACTTC
J: TRBJ2-4; size: -; D: -; V: TRBV7-2; CDR3: CASSSGQIKNIQYF; DNA: TGTGCCAGCAGCTCAGGACAAATCAAAAACATTCAGTACTTC
J: TRBJ2-3; size: -; D: -; V: TRBV3-1/TRBV3-2; CDR3: CASSLLSPADTQYF; DNA: TGTGCCAGCAGTCTCCTATCTCCGGCAGATACGCAGTATTTT